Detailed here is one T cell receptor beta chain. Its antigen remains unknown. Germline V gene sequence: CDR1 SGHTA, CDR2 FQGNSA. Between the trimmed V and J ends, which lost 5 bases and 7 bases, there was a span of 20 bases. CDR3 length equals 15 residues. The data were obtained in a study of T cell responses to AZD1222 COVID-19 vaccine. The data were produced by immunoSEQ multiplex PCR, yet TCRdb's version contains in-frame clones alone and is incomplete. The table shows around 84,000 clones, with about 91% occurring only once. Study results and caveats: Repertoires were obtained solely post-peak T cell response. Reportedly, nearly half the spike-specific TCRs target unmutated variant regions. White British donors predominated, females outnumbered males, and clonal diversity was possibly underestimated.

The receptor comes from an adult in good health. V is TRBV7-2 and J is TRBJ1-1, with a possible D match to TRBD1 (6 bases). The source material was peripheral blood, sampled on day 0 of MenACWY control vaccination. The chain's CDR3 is CASSLQDSASIEAFF. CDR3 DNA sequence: TGTGCCAGCAGCCTACAGGACAGCGCGTCTATTGAAGCTTTCTTT.